Listed here are 29 T cell receptor beta chains from one sample, sequenced in a study of T cells in Graves' hyperthyroidism and ophthalmopathy. Amplified regions were TCR beta CDR3 sequences from RNA transcripts. First-round RT-PCR of the TCR CDR3 relied on the HTBI primer set. One entry per CDR3 protein, called by TCRdb with MiXCR from the multiplex PCR reads. The sample contains around 800,000 distinct CDR3 sequences, roughly 37% of which appear only once. Specimen: blood. These receptors were taken from a man aged 18 to 29 with Graves' hyperthyroidism.

The chain combines TRBV9 with TRBJ1-6; 9 bases match TRBD1. The CDR3 totals 17 residues. The germline gives CDR1 SGDLS, CDR2 YYNGEE. Trimming removed 1 base from V and 10 bases from J; junction bases left unmatched: 12. CDR3 residues: CASSVTGGAGPDSPLHF. In DNA, the CDR3 is TGTGCCAGCAGCGTAACAGGGGGCGCGGGCCCAGACTCACCCCTCCACTTT.

This clonotype has a count of ten or more. The chain recombines TRBV13 with TRBJ1-1; tentatively, D is TRBD1 (6 bases). Trimming pared 2 bases from V and 10 bases from J, leaving 8 bases between. Germline V lookup: CDR1 PRHDT, CDR2 FYEKMQ (reference sequence). The CDR3 spans 11 residues. The CDR3 loop is CASSLQGRAFF. DNA for the CDR3: TGTGCCAGCAGCTTACAGGGGAGAGCTTTCTTT.

This sequence joins TRBV5-1 and TRBJ1-1; 10 nucleotides agree with TRBD1. V gave up 6 bases and J gave up 3 bases; unmatched junction bases: 2. Germline-derived CDR1 and CDR2 are SGHRS and YFSETQ. This CDR3 has 13 residues. In DNA, the CDR3 is TGCGCCAGCAACGGACAGGGGGACACTGAAGCTTTCTTT. The encoded protein is CASNGQGDTEAFF.

This clonotype was seen at least ten times. This chain connects TRBV2 to TRBJ1-5; TRBD1 matches at 9 bases. The CDR3 is 17 amino acids. Per germline, CDR1 SNHLY and CDR2 FYNNEI. V dropped 1 base and J dropped 0; count of bases not matched to a gene: 4. The CDR3 DNA reads TGTGCCAGCAGTGAAGGGGACAGGGAATATAGCAATCAGCCCCAGCATTTT. This codes for CASSEGDREYSNQPQHF.

This clonotype was recorded once. This chain links TRBV7-9 with TRBJ2-5; 9 positions agree with TRBD2. With V trimmed by 3 bases and J by 5 bases, 4 bases remained unmatched. Germline assignment: CDR1 SEHNR and CDR2 FQNEAQ (reference sequence). This CDR3 has 14 residues. CDR3 loop: CASSFRSGSETQYF. DNA of the CDR3: TGTGCCAGCAGCTTTCGTAGCGGGAGTGAGACCCAGTACTTC. The full variable domain, rest sourced from reference TRBV7-9 and TRBJ2-5, is DTGVSQNPRHKITKRGQNVTFRCDPISEHNRLYWYRQTLGQGPEFLTYFQNEAQLEKSRLLSDRFSAERPKGSFSTLEIQRTEQGDSAMYLCASSFRSGSETQYFGPGTRLLVL.

The chain employs TRBV9 and TRBJ2-7; D remains ambiguous. The germline V gene encodes CDR1 SGDLS and CDR2 YYNGEE. Trimming shortened V by 4 bases and J by 2 bases, and 13 bases separated the two germline ends. CDR3 length: 14 amino acids. The CDR3 reads CASSPQPGPYEQYF. CDR3 sequence (DNA): TGTGCCAGCAGCCCCCAGCCGGGCCCCTACGAGCAGTACTTC.

In its sample, this clonotype was seen many times. The gene calls are TRBV24-1 and TRBJ1-5, with a tentative D call TRBD1 (5 bases). Germline V CDR1 and CDR2: KGHDR, SFDVKD. This CDR3 contains 14 residues. Trimming cost V 5 bases and J 3 bases, with 10 bases left between them. CDR3 loop: CATSVGDLNQPQHF. CDR3 DNA: TGTGCCACCAGTGTCGGGGACCTCAATCAGCCCCAGCATTTT.

The CDR3 nucleotides read TGTGCCAGCAGCCCCGGAGGGGGCGGTCAGCCCCAGCATTTT. Its translation is CASSPGGGGQPQHF. The rearrangement joins TRBV9 to TRBJ1-5; 7 bases map to TRBD1. The trim removed 4 bases at V and 6 bases at J, leaving 7 bases unmatched. Germline V gene lookup returns CDR1 SGDLS and CDR2 YYNGEE. The CDR3 sequence is 14 residues long.

This clonotype was counted a few times. The rearrangement uses TRBV7-9 and TRBJ2-7; D not certain. CDR3 length equals 13 residues. V lost 1 base, J lost 5 bases, and 9 bases lay in between. CDR1 is SEHNR, CDR2 FQNEAQ, per germline (reference sequence). Here the CDR3 reads CASSLDTVHEQYF. CDR3 in DNA: TGTGCCAGCAGCTTAGATACAGTCCACGAGCAGTACTTC.

In the case of this clonotype: This sequence may be a read error, since a much larger clone differs from it by one base. The gene calls are TRBV15 and TRBJ2-7, with 7 bases identical to TRBD1. Germline CDR1 LNHNV, CDR2 YYDKDF (reference sequence). The V gene end was trimmed by 4 bases and the J gene end by 4 bases; junction bases not matched to a gene: 7. This CDR3 comprises 14 residues. CDR3 amino acids: CATSTGQRGYEQYF. CDR3 nucleotide sequence: TGTGCCACCAGCACGGGACAGAGAGGGTACGAGCAGTACTTC. Using reference TRBV15 and TRBJ2-7 for the parts outside the CDR3, the full variable domain is DAMVIQNPRYQVTQFGKPVTLSCSQTLNHNVMYWYQQKSSQAPKLLFHYYDKDFNNEADTPDNFQSRRPNTSFCFLDIRSPGLGDTAMYLCATSTGQRGYEQYFGPGTRLTVT.

CDR3 sequence reads: CASSQLHTGELFF. CDR3 DNA: TGCGCCAGCAGCCAGCTGCACACCGGGGAGCTGTTTTTT. The V call is TRBV5-1, the J call TRBJ2-2; D is unclear. CDR1 is SGHRS, CDR2 YFSETQ, per germline. This CDR3 has 13 residues. V lost 4 bases to trimming and J lost 3 bases, with 7 bases between them.

CDR3 sequence: CASNYLSRSEETQYF. The CDR3 nucleotides are TGCGCCAGCAACTACCTTTCGAGGTCCGAGGAGACCCAGTACTTC. The chain links TRBV5-1 to TRBJ2-5; D gene ambiguous. CDR1 is SGHRS and CDR2 is YFSETQ in the germline V gene. The CDR3 has 15 residues. V dropped 6 bases and J dropped 5 bases, with 20 bases sitting between them.

This clonotype appeared a few times. The rearrangement links TRBV5-1 to TRBJ1-4; perhaps TRBD1 as D (5 bases). V was shortened by 0 bases and J by 2 bases, with 11 bases between the two germline ends. CDR1 is SGHRS and CDR2 is YFSETQ in the germline V gene. The CDR3 length is 16 residues. This CDR3 is CASSLERGATNEKLFF. In nucleotides, the CDR3 is TGCGCCAGCAGCTTGGAGAGAGGGGCCACTAATGAAAAACTGTTTTTT.

In its sample, this clonotype was seen once. The V gene is TRBV11-1, the J gene TRBJ1-2; D gene unclear. Germline CDR1 and CDR2: SGHAT and FQDESV (reference sequence). This CDR3 spans 15 amino acids. Between the trimmed V and J ends, which lost 2 bases and 9 bases, there was a span of 19 bases. The CDR3 DNA reads as TGTGCCAGCAGCTTACGTTGGCAGGACGGCCTCAGCTACACCTTC. Protein sequence: CASSLRWQDGLSYTF.

This clonotype turned up a few times. The chain is built from TRBV5-6 and TRBJ2-7; tentatively, D is TRBD2 (6 bases). Germline V gene lookup returns CDR1 SGHDT and CDR2 YYEEEE. V was shortened by 2 bases and J by 0 bases, with 12 bases between the two germline ends. This CDR3 contains 15 residues. The CDR3 DNA sequence: TGTGCCAGCAGCTTCCTGGGCGGGATCTCCTACGAGCAGTACTTC. Its protein product is CASSFLGGISYEQYF.

The J gene is TRBJ2-6, the V gene TRBV29-1; 12 nucleotides agree with TRBD2. The J segment lost 4 bases and the V segment lost 5 bases, leaving 6 bases of the junction unmatched. The CDR3 is made up of 16 amino acids. Germline V gene lookup returns CDR1 SQVTM and CDR2 ANQGSEA. The chain's CDR3 is CSVSSGRDTGANVLTF. CDR3 coding DNA: TGCAGCGTTTCTAGCGGGAGGGACACCGGGGCCAACGTCCTGACTTTC.

Concerning this clonotype itself: At one end the junction does not follow the germline gene, possibly because of a read error. The rearrangement links TRBV5-8 to TRBJ2-7; D may be TRBD1 or TRBD2 (5 bases each). There are 15 residues in the CDR3. Germline loops: CDR1 SGHTS, CDR2 YDEGEE. The CDR3 is CASSQDEGAGRKQYF. DNA of the CDR3: TGCGCCAGCAGCCAAGATGAAGGAGCAGGGAGAAAGCAGTACTTC.

In its sample, this clonotype was seen a few times. The chain employs TRBV25-1 and TRBJ2-2; 9 positions agree with TRBD2. This CDR3 has 19 residues. The germline V gene has CDR1 MGHDK and CDR2 SYGVNS. V lost 6 bases and J lost 4; bases outside the gene matches: 18. CDR3 bases: TGTGCCAGCAGCCCAATGAAGGGCGTTAGCGGGAGTGGCACCGGGGAGCTGTTTTTT. Protein sequence: CASSPMKGVSGSGTGELFF.

This clonotype was seen a few times. The gene calls are TRBV19 and TRBJ1-1; D is perhaps TRBD1 (5 bases). Per germline, CDR1 LNHDA and CDR2 SQIVND (reference sequence). The V end lost 5 bases, the J end lost 0 bases, and 13 bases lay between the germline ends. The CDR3 runs to 15 residues. CDR3 loop: CASSLTTVMNTEAFF. The CDR3 DNA is TGTGCCAGTAGTCTGACGACAGTCATGAACACTGAAGCTTTCTTT.

This rearrangement joins TRBV9 to TRBJ1-1; D may be TRBD1 (5 bases). Germline V gene sequence: CDR1 SGDLS, CDR2 YYNGEE. The germline V and J ends were trimmed by 0 bases and 2 bases, with 17 bases remaining between them. The CDR3 consists of 17 residues. CDR3 in DNA: TGTGCCAGCAGCGTAGGGTTGCAGGGCCCAATAAACACTGAAGCTTTCTTT. Protein product: CASSVGLQGPINTEAFF.

To note about this clonotype: A clone one base away is much larger, so this may be a read error. The chain joins TRBV7-9 to TRBJ1-1, with D unclear. Germline values: CDR1 SEHNR, CDR2 FQNEAQ (reference sequence). This CDR3 is 16 amino acids long. V lost 2 bases, J lost 4 bases, and 17 bases lay in between. The CDR3: CASSLIGPGKGTEAFF. CDR3 bases: TGTGCCAGCAGCTTAATTGGGCCCGGTAAGGGCACTGAAGCTTTCTTT.

The chain combines TRBV9 with TRBJ1-5; no clear D gene. Per germline, CDR1 SGDLS and CDR2 YYNGEE. V lost 0 bases to trimming and J lost 6 bases, with 13 bases between them. This CDR3 comprises 15 residues. CDR3 coding DNA: TGTGCCAGCAGCGTAGATGGGGTGACTAGTCAGCCCCAGCATTTT. Translated, it gives CASSVDGVTSQPQHF.

CDR3 region: CASSLGGIGQPQHF. In DNA, the CDR3 is TGTGCCAGCAGCTTGGGAGGGATCGGTCAGCCCCAGCATTTT. The chain recombines TRBV7-2 with TRBJ1-5, with D unclear. The V and J ends lost 3 bases and 6 bases respectively, with 12 bases between them. The CDR3 is made up of 14 amino acids. Germline loops: CDR1 SGHTA, CDR2 FQGNSA.

The J gene is TRBJ2-7, the V gene TRBV25-1; 10 bases agree with TRBD1. V trimming: 6 bases; J trimming: 6 bases; junction bases outside the gene matches: 11. The CDR3 has 15 residues. Germline V lookup: CDR1 MGHDK, CDR2 SYGVNS. The CDR3 protein is CASSQGDRGPFEQYF. The DNA of the CDR3 is TGTGCCAGCAGCCAAGGGGACAGGGGACCATTCGAGCAGTACTTC.

The V and J genes are TRBV19 and TRBJ1-5; 8 nucleotides align to TRBD1. With V trimmed by 6 bases and J by 1 base, 8 bases remained unmatched. Germline V CDR1 and CDR2: LNHDA, SQIVND (reference sequence). The CDR3 loop spans 16 amino acids. The CDR3 DNA is TGTGCCAGTAGCCGAGGACAGGGATGGAGCAATCAGCCCCAGCATTTT. Its protein product is CASSRGQGWSNQPQHF.

The V call is TRBV11-3, the J call TRBJ2-7, with a tentative D call TRBD2 (6 bases). The CDR3 consists of 14 residues. Germline loops: CDR1 SGHNT, CDR2 YENEEA. V shed 1 base and J shed 5 bases, with 12 bases lying between them. CDR3 in DNA: TGTGCCAGCAGCTTAGGAATGGGGGAGGACGAGCAGTACTTC. It encodes CASSLGMGEDEQYF.

V is TRBV12-3 or TRBV12-4 and J is TRBJ1-1; D ambiguous. This CDR3 has 14 residues. V was trimmed by 5 bases and J by 7 bases, leaving 17 bases between them. Here the CDR3 DNA reads TGTGCCAGCAGTCCTCGACCGGGAAATGGTGAAGCTTTCTTT. Translation gives CASSPRPGNGEAFF.

This clonotype was found many times. The gene calls are TRBV29-1 and TRBJ1-1; the match to TRBD1 covers 8 bases. V trimming: 5 bases; J trimming: 5 bases; junction bases outside the gene matches: 7. Germline V gene sequence: CDR1 SQVTM, CDR2 ANQGSEA. The CDR3 sequence is 13 residues long. CDR3 sequence: CSVTKQGGTEAFF. For the CDR3, the DNA is TGCAGCGTTACCAAACAGGGGGGAACTGAAGCTTTCTTT.

V is TRBV19 and J is TRBJ2-6; a weak D match, TRBD2 (6 bases). Germline V CDR1 and CDR2: LNHDA, SQIVND (reference sequence). This CDR3 is 13 amino acids long. Deletions cut 10 bases from V and 15 bases from J, with 22 bases between. CDR3 sequence reads: CATTMGGANTLTF. The CDR3 DNA sequence: TGTGCCACGACCATGGGCGGGGCCAACACCCTGACTTTC.